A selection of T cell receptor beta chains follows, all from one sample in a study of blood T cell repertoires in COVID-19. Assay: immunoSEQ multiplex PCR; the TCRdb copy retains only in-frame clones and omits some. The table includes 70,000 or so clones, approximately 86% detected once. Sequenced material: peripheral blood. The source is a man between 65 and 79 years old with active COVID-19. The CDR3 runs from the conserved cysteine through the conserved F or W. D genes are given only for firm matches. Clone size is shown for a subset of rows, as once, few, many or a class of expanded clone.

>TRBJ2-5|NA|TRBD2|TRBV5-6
TGTGCCAGCAGCTTGGGCAGCGGGAGGCCCAAAGAGACCCAGTACTTC
CASSLGSGRPKETQYF
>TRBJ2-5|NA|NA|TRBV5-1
TGCGCCAGCAGCTTGGGGCTCCAAGAGACCCAGTACTTC
CASSLGLQETQYF
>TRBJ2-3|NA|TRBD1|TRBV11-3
TGTGCCAGCAGCCCCAGGGGGGATACGCAGTATTTT
CASSPRGDTQYF
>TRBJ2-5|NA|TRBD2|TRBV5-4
TGTGCCAGCAGCTTGGATGCTAGCGGGAGGAGTGAGACCCAGTACTTC
CASSLDASGRSETQYF
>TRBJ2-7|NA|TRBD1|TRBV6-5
TGTGCCAGCAGTAGCCCGGACAGGGCCTACGAGCAGTACTTC
CASSSPDRAYEQYF
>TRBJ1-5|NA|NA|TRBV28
TGTGCCAGCAGCCCGAGTTTGGGCAATCAGCCCCAGCATTTT
CASSPSLGNQPQHF
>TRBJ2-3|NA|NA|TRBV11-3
TGTGCCAGCAGCTTAGATTGGAGCGATACGCAGTATTTT
CASSLDWSDTQYF
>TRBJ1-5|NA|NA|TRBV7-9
TGTGCCAGCAGCTCCCGACAGACCAATCAGCCCCAGCATTTT
CASSSRQTNQPQHF
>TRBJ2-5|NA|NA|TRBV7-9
TGTGCCAGCAGCTTCCATAGCGGCCAAGAGACCCAGTACTTC
CASSFHSGQETQYF
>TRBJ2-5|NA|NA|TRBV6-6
TGTGCCAGCAGTTACACCGGACTAGGGGGGGGAGAGACCCAGTACTTC
CASSYTGLGGGETQYF
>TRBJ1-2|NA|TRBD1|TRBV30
TGTGCCTGGAGGGCGTGGCGACAGGGGGCTGGCTACACCTTC
CAWRAWRQGAGYTF
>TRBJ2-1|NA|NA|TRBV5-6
TGTGCCAGCAGCTCCGGTGACGGGCTAGGGGGGCAGTTCTTC
CASSSGDGLGGQFF
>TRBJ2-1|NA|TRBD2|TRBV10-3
TGTGCCACCCGGGGGGGCGGATCAAGCTCCTACAATGAGCAGTTCTTC
CATRGGGSSSYNEQFF
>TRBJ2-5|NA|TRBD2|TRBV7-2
TGTGCCAGCAGCTTAATTTCTAGCGGGGCCAAAGAGACCCAGTACTTC
CASSLISSGAKETQYF
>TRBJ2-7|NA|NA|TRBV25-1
TGTGCCAGCACCGGGGACTCCTACGAGCAGTACTTC
CASTGDSYEQYF
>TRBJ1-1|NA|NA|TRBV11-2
TGTGCCAGCAGCTTAGATCGGGACTCTGAAGCTTTCTTT
CASSLDRDSEAFF
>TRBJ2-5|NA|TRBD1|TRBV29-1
TGCAGCGCCAGGGACAGGGTCTCGGAGACCCAGTACTTC
CSARDRVSETQYF
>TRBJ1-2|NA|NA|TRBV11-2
TGTGCCAGCAGCTTAGGGGCGGGTACGGACTATGGCTACACCTTC
CASSLGAGTDYGYTF
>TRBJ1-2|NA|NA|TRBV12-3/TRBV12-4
TGTGCCAGCAGTTGGGACACCAGGGGCGGCTACACCTTC
CASSWDTRGGYTF
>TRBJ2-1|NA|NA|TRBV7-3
TGTGCCAGCAGCGCCCTCAGGGCCAATGAGCAGTTCTTC
CASSALRANEQFF
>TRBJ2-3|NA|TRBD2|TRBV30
TGTGCCTGGGCGGGGGGGGATACGCAGTATTTT
CAWAGGDTQYF
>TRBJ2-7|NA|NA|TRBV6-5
TGTGCCACCCGGGGACTTAGGACATTATACGAGCAGTACTTC
CATRGLRTLYEQYF
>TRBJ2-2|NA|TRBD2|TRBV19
TGTGCCAGTATTTGGACTAGCGGGAGCGGCGGGGAGCTGTTTTTT
CASIWTSGSGGELFF
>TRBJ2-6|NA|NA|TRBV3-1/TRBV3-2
TGTGCCAGCAGCCCCCTGTCGAGGGGGGCCAACGTCCTGACTTTC
CASSPLSRGANVLTF
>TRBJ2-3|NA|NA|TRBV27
TGTGCCAGCAGTCCTAGGAGGGCTCCTAGCACAGATACGCAGTATTTT
CASSPRRAPSTDTQYF
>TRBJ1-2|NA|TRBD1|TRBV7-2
TGTGCCAGCAGCCGCAGGGGGAACTATGGCTACACCTTC
CASSRRGNYGYTF
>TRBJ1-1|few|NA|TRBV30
TGTGCCTGGAGTGTAGGTGGGGGGACTGAAGCTTTCTTT
CAWSVGGGTEAFF
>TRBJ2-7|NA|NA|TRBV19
TGTGCCAGTAGTAACAACCCGGGACATACCACCTACGAGCAGTACTTC
CASSNNPGHTTYEQYF
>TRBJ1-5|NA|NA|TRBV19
TGTGCCAGTAGTCCCATGGGCAGGCCCAATCAGCCCCAGCATTTT
CASSPMGRPNQPQHF
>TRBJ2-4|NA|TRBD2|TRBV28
TGTGCCAGCACCTTTCCTAGCGGGAACACCAAAAACATTCAGTACTTC
CASTFPSGNTKNIQYF
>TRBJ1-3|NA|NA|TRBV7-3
TGTGCCAGCAGCTTGGGAGACTCTGGAAACACCATATATTTT
CASSLGDSGNTIYF
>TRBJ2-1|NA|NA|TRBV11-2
TGTGCCAGCAGCTCCGACAGGCGTAATGAGCAGTTCTTC
CASSSDRRNEQFF
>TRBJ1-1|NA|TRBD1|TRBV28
TGTGCCAGCAGTTTCGGAACAGGGGGCTTCACTGAAGCTTTCTTT
CASSFGTGGFTEAFF
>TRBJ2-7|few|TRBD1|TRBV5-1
TGCGCCAGCAGCACCGGGACAGCCACCACCTCCTACGAGCAGTACTTC
CASSTGTATTSYEQYF
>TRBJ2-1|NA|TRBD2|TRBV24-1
TGTGCCACCAGTGATTTGCCAAAGGGACCAGCGGGGAATGAGCAGTTCTTC
CATSDLPKGPAGNEQFF
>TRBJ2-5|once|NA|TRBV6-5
TGTGCCAGCAACAACGGGAGAAGGGAGACCCAGTACTTC
CASNNGRRETQYF
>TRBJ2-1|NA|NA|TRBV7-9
TGTGCCAGCAGCTTGGGGCTAGATTACAATGAGCAGTTCTTC
CASSLGLDYNEQFF
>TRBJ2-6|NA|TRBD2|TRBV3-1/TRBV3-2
TGTGCCAGCAGCCCCGGGGGGGCGGCCTCTGGGGCCAACGTCCTGACTTTC
CASSPGGAASGANVLTF
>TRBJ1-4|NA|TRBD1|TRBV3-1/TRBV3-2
TGTGCCAGCAGCCAAGATTTCGGGGCAGGGGGCGTGGAAAAACTGTTTTTT
CASSQDFGAGGVEKLFF
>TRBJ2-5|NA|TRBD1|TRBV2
TGTGCCAGCAGCCCCCCGACAGGGTGGGGGGAGACCCAGTACTTC
CASSPPTGWGETQYF
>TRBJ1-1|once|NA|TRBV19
TGTGCCAGTAGTTCTCCTGTTGCTGAAGCTTTCTTT
CASSSPVAEAFF
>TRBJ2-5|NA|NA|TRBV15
TGTGCCACCTTTGGACAGCCCTACCAAGAGACCCAGTACTTC
CATFGQPYQETQYF
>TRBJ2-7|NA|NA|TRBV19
TGTGCCAGTAGTCCCGGGACACTCTCCTCCGAGCAGTACTTC
CASSPGTLSSEQYF
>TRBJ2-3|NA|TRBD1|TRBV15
TGTGCCACCAGCAGAACTCCCGACACAGGGGATCCGCAGTATTTT
CATSRTPDTGDPQYF
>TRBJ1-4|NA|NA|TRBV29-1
TGCAGCGTCCGGTGGGGGCGACAGAATGAAAAACTGTTTTTT
CSVRWGRQNEKLFF
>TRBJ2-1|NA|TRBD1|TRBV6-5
TGTGCCAGCAGCCGCCGGACAGGCCCCGATGAGCAGTTCTTC
CASSRRTGPDEQFF
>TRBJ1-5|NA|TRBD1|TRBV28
TGTGCCAGCAGTCCGTGGACAGGGTTCGGTCAGCCCCAGCATTTT
CASSPWTGFGQPQHF